The rows below give T cell receptor beta chains drawn from one sample of a study of blood T cells in healthy people across ages. MiXCR, run by TCRdb on the 5' RACE reads, gives a single entry per CDR3 protein. The repertoire holds about 730,000 distinct CDR3 sequences, with approximately 39% as singletons. Sequencing was carried out using blood. The receptors derive from a woman aged 55-69 years in good health. Each CDR3 is given with its conserved first and last residue. Fields, in order: CDR3 protein, CDR3 DNA, J gene, clone size, D gene, V gene. A D gene is named only where the DNA matches it firmly. Only some rows state a clone size, as once, few, many or a class for expanded clones.

CASSPRSVQHYGYTF	TGTGCCAGCAGCCCTCGGTCAGTCCAGCACTATGGCTACACCTTC	TRBJ1-2	few	-	TRBV7-2
CSARVHGGGVGARADTQYF	TGCAGTGCTAGAGTACACGGAGGGGGGGTCGGAGCCCGGGCAGATACGCAGTATTTT	TRBJ2-3	-	-	TRBV20-1
CASSFTTTSYEQYF	TGTGCCAGCAGTTTTACTACAACGTCCTACGAGCAGTACTTC	TRBJ2-7	few	-	TRBV6-2/TRBV6-3
CSARDGQRSYEQYF	TGCAGTGCTAGAGATGGGCAGCGCTCCTACGAGCAGTACTTC	TRBJ2-7	few	-	TRBV20-1
CASSLSGLQGAFTEAFF	TGTGCCAGCAGCTTATCAGGTCTGCAGGGTGCTTTCACTGAAGCTTTCTTT	TRBJ1-1	-	-	TRBV7-2
CASSLGAGDGNQPQHF	TGTGCCAGCAGCTTAGGCGCAGGGGATGGCAATCAGCCCCAGCATTTT	TRBJ1-5	-	-	TRBV7-9
CASSTGIYQFF	TGTGCCAGCAGTACAGGAATTTACCAGTTCTTC	TRBJ2-1	-	-	TRBV12-3/TRBV12-4
CASSLDLAGASTDTQYF	TGCGCCAGCAGCTTGGATCTAGCGGGGGCCTCAACAGATACGCAGTATTTT	TRBJ2-3	-	TRBD2	TRBV5-1
CASSLRTSGYSYEQYF	TGCGCCAGCAGCTTGCGGACTAGCGGGTACTCCTACGAGCAGTACTTC	TRBJ2-7	-	TRBD2	TRBV5-1
CASSLGISPLHF	TGTGCCAGCAGCTTAGGAATTTCACCCCTCCACTTT	TRBJ1-6	many	-	TRBV7-2
CASRRLAGETQYF	TGTGCCAGCAGGAGACTAGCAGGGGAGACCCAGTACTTC	TRBJ2-5	once	TRBD2	TRBV2
CATNRGVGETQYF	TGTGCCACAAATCGGGGGGTCGGGGAGACCCAGTACTTC	TRBJ2-5	-	TRBD2	TRBV2
CASSSARETQYF	TGTGCCAGCAGCTCAGCCAGGGAGACCCAGTACTTC	TRBJ2-5	-	-	TRBV11-2
CASSVGGGGAANEQFF	TGTGCCAGCAGCGTAGGGGGCGGGGGGGCCGCGAATGAGCAGTTCTTC	TRBJ2-1	-	TRBD2	TRBV9
CASSPDSSQETQFF	TGTGCCAGCAGCCCCGACTCCTCACAAGAGACCCAGTTCTTC	TRBJ2-1	few	-	TRBV11-3
CASSLRAGAGEQFF	TGTGCCAGCAGTCTAAGAGCGGGAGCAGGTGAGCAGTTCTTC	TRBJ2-1	-	TRBD2	TRBV12-3/TRBV12-4